Below, 17 T cell receptor beta chains from the same sample are listed, as sequenced in a study of blood T cell repertoires in COVID-19. The method was immunoSEQ multiplex PCR; TCRdb's version includes in-frame clones alone and lacks a portion of them. This sample has 93,000 or so clones; 84% occur once, and the top ten carry approximately 12%. The sample comprised peripheral blood. These receptors were obtained from a human donor in a cohort sampled during active COVID-19.

This chain joins TRBV7-2 and TRBJ1-2; no definite D call. The V gene's germline CDR1 is SGHTA and CDR2 FQGNSA. Deletions cut 5 bases from V and 7 bases from J, with 17 bases between. CDR3 length: 14 amino acids. As DNA, the CDR3 is TGTGCCAGCAGCGAGAGGGTCTTTTCTGCTGGCTACACCTTC. As protein: CASSERVFSAGYTF.

The V call is TRBV15, the J call TRBJ1-1; tentatively, D is TRBD1 (5 bases). V gave up 1 base and J gave up 2 bases, with 14 bases separating them. The CDR3 is made up of 16 amino acids. Per the germline V gene, CDR1 is LNHNV and CDR2 is YYDKDF (reference sequence). The DNA for the CDR3 is TGTGCCACCAGCAGAGGGGGCTGGCGGGAAAACACTGAAGCTTTCTTT. Translating it yields CATSRGGWRENTEAFF.

The V gene is TRBV5-8, the J gene TRBJ1-2; 9 bases align to TRBD1. There are 15 residues in the CDR3. CDR1 is SGHTS, CDR2 YDEGEE, per germline. The trim removed 4 bases at V and 3 bases at J, leaving 7 bases unmatched. CDR3 in DNA: TGTGCCAGCAGCGGGGGACAGGGAGTTTACTATGGCTACACCTTC. This translates into CASSGGQGVYYGYTF.

The CDR3 nucleotides read TGCGCCAGCAGTGAGTCTGCGGGGATAGCCAAAAACATTCAGTACTTC. Amino acid sequence: CASSESAGIAKNIQYF. V and J are TRBV10-2 and TRBJ2-4; D is possibly TRBD2 (6 bases). CDR3 length: 16 residues. Between the trimmed V and J ends, which lost 0 bases and 0 bases, there was a span of 9 bases. Germline assignment: CDR1 WSHSY and CDR2 SAAADI.

The rearrangement links TRBV6-5 to TRBJ2-1, with a tentative D call TRBD2 (7 bases). Germline lookup yields CDR1 MNHEY and CDR2 SVGAGI. The CDR3 runs to 14 residues. V was trimmed by 10 bases and J by 7 bases, leaving 20 bases between them. This CDR3 is CATKGRGAGNEQFF. The CDR3 bases are TGTGCCACCAAAGGTCGGGGGGCGGGAAATGAGCAGTTCTTC.

The chain has TRBV7-2 and TRBJ1-1, with unresolved D. Germline V gene sequence: CDR1 SGHTA, CDR2 FQGNSA. This CDR3 has 15 amino acids. The V end lost 7 bases, the J end lost 4 bases, and 19 bases lay between the germline ends. The CDR3 spells CASTQTRVVGTEAFF. The DNA for the CDR3 is TGTGCCAGCACCCAAACGAGGGTGGTGGGCACTGAAGCTTTCTTT. Full variable domain (missing parts from reference TRBV7-2 and TRBJ1-1): GAGVSQSPSNKVTEKGKDVELRCDPISGHTALYWYRQSLGQGLEFLIYFQGNSAPDKSGLPSDRFSAERTGGSVSTLTIQRTQQEDSAVYLCASTQTRVVGTEAFFGQGTRLTVV.

Points on this clone: A read error may account for a junction end that differs from germline. This chain connects TRBV5-1 to TRBJ1-1, with D tentatively TRBD1 (6 bases). Germline V lookup: CDR1 SGHRS, CDR2 YFSETQ. The CDR3 covers 14 residues. CDR3 in amino acids: CASSLGTVNAEAFF. The DNA for the CDR3 is TGCGCCAGCAGCTTGGGGACAGTGAACGCTGAAGCTTTCTTT.

V usage is TRBV2 and J usage is TRBJ1-1; a possible D gene is TRBD1 (5 bases). Germline V lookup: CDR1 SNHLY, CDR2 FYNNEI. The CDR3 consists of 13 residues. V gave up 1 base and J gave up 5 bases, with 8 bases separating them. CDR3: CASSEETATEAFF. The CDR3 coding sequence is TGTGCCAGCAGTGAAGAGACAGCTACTGAAGCTTTCTTT.

The sample holds a few counts of this clone. V gene TRBV12-3 or TRBV12-4 combines with J gene TRBJ1-5; 7 positions agree with TRBD1. V lost 6 bases and J lost 11; bases outside the gene matches: 7. This CDR3 region has 12 residues. The CDR3 spells CASSHLTGTQHF. CDR3 nucleotides: TGTGCCAGCAGCCACCTGACAGGGACCCAGCATTTT.

The chain carries TRBV4-3 and TRBJ1-1, with D possibly being TRBD1 (5 bases). This CDR3 comprises 15 residues. The V gene lost 4 bases and the J gene lost 0 bases, with 12 bases spanning the gap. Per germline, CDR1 LGHNA and CDR2 YSLEER. CDR3 bases: TGCGCCAGCAGCCGGGGAGGGGTCATGAACACTGAAGCTTTCTTT. Translated: CASSRGGVMNTEAFF.

V gene TRBV6-5 combines with J gene TRBJ2-7; 9 bases are a match to TRBD2. Trimming took 8 bases from V and 3 from J; bases not matched to a gene: 11. The V gene's germline CDR1 is MNHEY and CDR2 SVGAGI. The CDR3 covers 15 residues. In DNA, the CDR3 is TGTGCCAGCTCACGCAGTAGCGGGGGTATCTACGAGCAGTACTTC. Translated, it gives CASSRSSGGIYEQYF.

The chain recombines TRBV18 with TRBJ2-1; TRBD2 matches 9 bases. CDR3 length equals 15 residues. The ends lost 5 bases at V and 4 bases at J; junction bases unmatched: 6. Looked up from germline, CDR1 is KGHSH and CDR2 is LQKENI. The CDR3 loop is CASSSLAGSYNEQFF. CDR3 nucleotide sequence: TGTGCCAGCTCATCGCTAGCGGGGTCTTACAATGAGCAGTTCTTC.

The chain recombines TRBV4-1 with TRBJ1-1; the D gene is possibly TRBD1 (6 bases). V was clipped by 1 base and J by 3 bases, with 12 bases between them. This CDR3 has 15 residues. The germline V gene has CDR1 MGHRA and CDR2 YSYEKL. CDR3 sequence (DNA): TGCGCCAGCAGCCAAGCGGGGGGCCGGTACACTGAAGCTTTCTTT. As protein: CASSQAGGRYTEAFF.

The chain employs TRBV5-5 and TRBJ2-3, with 11 bases lining up with TRBD2. In germline, CDR1 is SGHKS, CDR2 YYEKEE (reference sequence). V lost 7 bases to trimming and J lost 6 bases; unmatched junction nucleotides: 10. This CDR3 has 15 residues. CDR3 DNA: TGTGCCAGCGTGGTGGCTAGCGGGGGGCCGGATACGCAGTATTTT. Translated: CASVVASGGPDTQYF.

The V call is TRBV7-2, the J call TRBJ2-6, with 8 bases aligning to TRBD1. The CDR3 is 15 amino acids. J was trimmed by 4 bases and V by 5 bases; bases with no gene match: 4. Per the germline V gene, CDR1 is SGHTA and CDR2 is FQGNSA. This CDR3 is CASSPGGAGANVLTF. Written as DNA, the CDR3 is TGTGCCAGCAGCCCAGGGGGCGCAGGGGCCAACGTCCTGACTTTC.

The chain carries TRBV27 and TRBJ2-7, with 13 bases that match TRBD2. This CDR3 has 15 residues. Germline V CDR1 and CDR2: MNHEY, SMNVEV (reference sequence). The V gene end was trimmed by 5 bases and the J gene end by 3 bases; junction bases not matched to a gene: 4. The CDR3 is CASSRTSGSIYEQYF. The CDR3 DNA is TGTGCCAGCAGTCGGACTAGCGGGAGCATCTACGAGCAGTACTTC.

The rearrangement uses TRBV11-2 and TRBJ2-3, with 9 bases aligning to TRBD2. Losses at the gene ends were 3 bases for V and 4 bases for J; bases not matched to a gene: 5. Germline V lookup: CDR1 SGHAT, CDR2 FQNNGV. CDR3 size: 15 residues. The DNA for the CDR3 is TGTGCCAGCAGCTTTGGGCTAGCGGGGTCAGATACGCAGTATTTT. Amino acids: CASSFGLAGSDTQYF.